These T cell receptor beta chains were read from a single sample in a study of T cells after somatic rescue of genetic block. This table comes from immunoSEQ multiplex PCR, and its TCRdb copy is limited to in-frame clones, with some not included. The repertoire holds fewer than 15,000 clones, with approximately 70% as singletons. The specimen was peripheral blood mononuclear cells (PBMCs). These receptors all stem from a boy younger than 18. CDR3s include the opening cysteine and the closing phenylalanine or tryptophan. The D gene is left open where the match is weak. The size field is filled for only some rows; it gives once, few, many or a size class.

V gene	D gene	J gene	clone size	CDR3 DNA	CDR3 protein
TRBV6-5	TRBD1	TRBJ2-7	.	TGTGCCAGCAGGACCGGGACAGTACCTTACGAGCAGTACTTC	CASRTGTVPYEQYF
TRBV7-3	.	TRBJ2-1	.	TGTGCCAGCAGCTTATGGGCTGGGAGCTCCTACAATGAGCAGTTCTTC	CASSLWAGSSYNEQFF
TRBV19	.	TRBJ1-2	.	TGTGCCAGTAGCGACCAATCTGGAGCCCGATATGGCTACACCTTC	CASSDQSGARYGYTF
TRBV28	TRBD1	TRBJ1-4	.	TGTGCCAGCAGGTCCCCCGGGACAGGGCTACAAGAAAAACTGTTTTTT	CASRSPGTGLQEKLFF
TRBV11-1	TRBD2	TRBJ2-3	.	TGTGCCAGCAGCTTCGGACTAGCGGGGGTCGGCACAGATACGCAGTATTTT	CASSFGLAGVGTDTQYF
TRBV29-1	TRBD1	TRBJ2-7	.	TGCAGCGTAACCGGACAGGTCTACGAGCAGTACTTC	CSVTGQVYEQYF
TRBV5-6	TRBD1	TRBJ1-5	.	TGTGCCAGCAGTTGGACAGGGAATCAGCCCCAGCATTTT	CASSWTGNQPQHF
TRBV27	TRBD1	TRBJ2-1	.	TGTGCCAGCAGTTTACACAGGGGGAGATCCTACAATGAGCAGTTCTTC	CASSLHRGRSYNEQFF
TRBV19	.	TRBJ1-2	.	TGTGCCAGTAGTCCGGACGCAAACTATGGCTACACCTTC	CASSPDANYGYTF
TRBV19	TRBD1	TRBJ2-3	.	TGTGCCAGTAGTGCTAGGACAGGTTCTAGCACAGATACGCAGTATTTT	CASSARTGSSTDTQYF
TRBV6-1	.	TRBJ2-5	few	TGTGCCAGCAGTGAATTAGTAGGGCAATCGAGGGAGACCCAGTACTTC	CASSELVGQSRETQYF
TRBV7-9	.	TRBJ2-3	.	TGTGCCAGCAGCTTGGCGACAGATACGCAGTATTTT	CASSLATDTQYF
TRBV7-3	TRBD2	TRBJ2-1	few	TGTGCCAGCAGCTTAGAAGGGCATCTAGCGGGAGGGAACAATGAGCAGTTCTTC	CASSLEGHLAGGNNEQFF
TRBV18	.	TRBJ2-7	once	TGTGCCAGCTCACAAAGGGTCCCCGAGCAGTACTTC	CASSQRVPEQYF
TRBV19	TRBD2	TRBJ2-1	.	TGTGCCAGTAGTATACAAGCGGGGCTCTACAATGAGCAGTTCTTC	CASSIQAGLYNEQFF
TRBV5-1	TRBD2	TRBJ2-1	few	TGCGCCAGCACCTACAGCGGGGGGATCTATGAGCAGTTCTTC	CASTYSGGIYEQFF
TRBV6-1	.	TRBJ2-4	few	TGTGCCAGCAGTGAAGCCGCTGCCCCTCAGTACTTC	CASSEAAAPQYF
TRBV15	.	TRBJ2-4	.	TGTGCCACCAGCAGAGGGATAGGCAAAAACATTCAGTACTTC	CATSRGIGKNIQYF
TRBV5-4	TRBD1	TRBJ2-7	few	TGTGCCAGCAGCCCCGACAGGGTCGAGCAGTACTTC	CASSPDRVEQYF
TRBV14	.	TRBJ2-2	once	TGTGCCAGCAGCCAATTTGTGGGGTTCAACACCGGGGAGCTGTTTTTT	CASSQFVGFNTGELFF
TRBV7-9	TRBD1	TRBJ1-6	.	TGTGCCAGCAGCTTAGTGGGGACAGGGAATTCACCCCTCCACTTT	CASSLVGTGNSPLHF
TRBV5-8	.	TRBJ2-3	.	TGTGCCAGCAGCCCAACCTGGCCAGATACGCAGTATTTT	CASSPTWPDTQYF
TRBV5-4	.	TRBJ2-2	.	TGTGCCAGCAGCTTCCCAGGGTGGAACACCGGGGAGCTGTTTTTT	CASSFPGWNTGELFF